These T cell receptor beta chains were read from a single sample in a study of brain metastases from non-small cell lung cancer. Here immunoSEQ multiplex PCR was the method, and the copy in TCRdb shows in-frame clones only, minus some. The table has 15,000 or so clones, around 86% seen once. The material sequenced was primary lung tumor tissue. These receptors were taken from a donor aged 40 or over with non-small cell lung cancer. CDR3s include the opening cysteine and the closing phenylalanine or tryptophan. A D gene is named only where the DNA matches it firmly. The size of a clone is reported for some rows only, either as once, few or many, or as a class for expanded clones.

J gene	V gene	D gene	clone size	CDR3 DNA	CDR3 protein
TRBJ1-5	TRBV4-1	NA	NA	TGCGCCAGCAGCCAAGGGCGGGGGAATAGCAATCAGCCCCAGCATTTT	CASSQGRGNSNQPQHF
TRBJ1-1	TRBV19	NA	few	TGTGCCAGTAGAGGAGTAGGGCCGGACACTGAAGCTTTCTTT	CASRGVGPDTEAFF
TRBJ2-1	TRBV24-1	TRBD2	NA	TGTGCCACCAGTGACCAGACTAGCGGGGGGTCCTTGGATGAGCAGTTCTTC	CATSDQTSGGSLDEQFF
TRBJ1-2	TRBV19	TRBD1	NA	TGTGCCAGTACCTGGACAGGCGGCCCTAACTATGGCTACACCTTC	CASTWTGGPNYGYTF
TRBJ1-1	TRBV3-1/TRBV3-2	NA	NA	TGTGCCAGCAGCCAAGTTGGTGGACTCAAAGCTTTCTTT	CASSQVGGLKAFF
TRBJ1-1	TRBV6-2/TRBV6-3	TRBD1	NA	TGTGCCAGCAATTACTCGTGGACAGGGGGCTTGAACACTGAAGCTTTCTTT	CASNYSWTGGLNTEAFF
TRBJ1-2	TRBV27	NA	medium-sized	TGTGCCAGCAGTTTAAAAACGGACGGGGTGTATGGCTACACCTTC	CASSLKTDGVYGYTF
TRBJ2-3	TRBV18	TRBD1	NA	TGTGCCAGCTCACCCGACAGGGGGCCACGCACAGATACGCAGTATTTT	CASSPDRGPRTDTQYF
TRBJ1-4	TRBV2	TRBD1	NA	TGTGCCAGCCAGGACAGGGGTTCAAATAATGAAAAACTGTTTTTT	CASQDRGSNNEKLFF
TRBJ1-5	TRBV12-3/TRBV12-4	NA	NA	TGTGCCAGCAGTTTAGGGGGGGTTCAGCCCCAGCATTTT	CASSLGGVQPQHF
TRBJ2-2	TRBV6-5	NA	NA	TGTGCCAGCAGGCCAACCAGGGCGGTCGGGGAGCTGTTTTTT	CASRPTRAVGELFF
TRBJ2-7	TRBV12-3/TRBV12-4	NA	NA	TGTGCCAGCAGTCTCCTGGGGTACGAGCAGTACTTC	CASSLLGYEQYF
TRBJ1-2	TRBV6-2/TRBV6-3	NA	once	TGTGCCAGCAGTCCGCACTTGACGGTCCGAGGGATTGGCTACACCTTC	CASSPHLTVRGIGYTF
TRBJ1-1	TRBV4-1	NA	NA	TGCGCCAGCAGCCAAGGAGGAAGTGAAGCTTTCTTT	CASSQGGSEAFF
TRBJ2-1	TRBV7-3	NA	NA	TGTGCCAGCAGCTCGACCGGGGGGCTGTACAATGAGCAGTTCTTC	CASSSTGGLYNEQFF
TRBJ1-2	TRBV6-1	NA	NA	TGTGCCAGCAGTGAAGCAAGCGGGGGAGGAGGCTACACCTTC	CASSEASGGGGYTF
TRBJ2-2	TRBV25-1	TRBD2	NA	TGTGCCAGCAGTGACCCGACTAGCGGAGGGGCCGGGGAGCTGTTTTTT	CASSDPTSGGAGELFF
TRBJ2-7	TRBV7-9	NA	NA	TGTGCCAGCAGCTTATCCAGGGGTGACGAGCAGTACTTC	CASSLSRGDEQYF
TRBJ2-5	TRBV10-3	TRBD1	NA	TGTGCCATCAGCTATACCGGGACAGCGAAAGAGACCCAGTACTTC	CAISYTGTAKETQYF
TRBJ1-5	TRBV5-1	TRBD1	NA	TGCGCCAGCAGCTACGGCCAGGGGGATCAGCCCCAGCATTTT	CASSYGQGDQPQHF
TRBJ2-1	TRBV14	NA	NA	TGTGCCAGCAGCCACGGTCTTGAGCAGTTCTTC	CASSHGLEQFF
TRBJ2-2	TRBV6-4	TRBD1	NA	TGTGCCAGCAAGCCCCAGGGGGTGAACACCGGGGAGCTGTTTTTT	CASKPQGVNTGELFF
TRBJ2-3	TRBV6-2/TRBV6-3	NA	NA	TGTGCCAGCAGTCCAAGGCCCCGGGGGGCCATGATCTCAGATACGCAGTATTTT	CASSPRPRGAMISDTQYF
TRBJ1-5	TRBV6-2/TRBV6-3	NA	NA	TGTGCCAGCACCCCCCGGGGTGGGGGGGGCAATCAGCCCCAGCATTTT	CASTPRGGGGNQPQHF
TRBJ1-6	TRBV7-2	NA	NA	TGTGCCAGCAGCGTAGCCTATAGAGGATCACCCCTCCACTTT	CASSVAYRGSPLHF
TRBJ1-4	TRBV6-5	NA	NA	TGTGCCAGCAGCAGGGCTACTAATGAAAAACTGTTTTTT	CASSRATNEKLFF
TRBJ2-2	TRBV6-5	TRBD2	NA	TGTGCCAGCAGTTTGCTAGCGGGGTCGAACACCGGGGAGCTGTTTTTT	CASSLLAGSNTGELFF
TRBJ1-1	TRBV13	NA	NA	TGTGCCAGCAGCCCCCACGGGGGAAACACTGAAGCTTTCTTT	CASSPHGGNTEAFF
TRBJ1-5	TRBV19	NA	NA	TGTGCCAGTAGCCTCGGGAGGCTTAATAGCAATCAGCCCCAGCATTTT	CASSLGRLNSNQPQHF
TRBJ2-7	TRBV5-4	TRBD2	NA	TGTGCCAGCAGCTTGGCCGGCGGGGGGAATTCCTACGAGCAGTACTTC	CASSLAGGGNSYEQYF
TRBJ2-3	TRBV29-1	NA	NA	TGCAGCGTGGACCCACAGGGTCAATATACGCAGTATTTT	CSVDPQGQYTQYF
TRBJ1-3	TRBV5-1	TRBD1	NA	TGCGCCAGCAGCAGGACAGGGATTGGGACCTCTGGAAACACCATATATTTT	CASSRTGIGTSGNTIYF
TRBJ1-3	TRBV19	NA	NA	TGTGCCAGTAGCTTTTTCGACGCTACTGGAAACACCATATATTTT	CASSFFDATGNTIYF
TRBJ2-1	TRBV27	TRBD2	NA	TGTGCCAGCAGCTTTAGGTCTAGCGGGGCACTACGCTGGAATGAGCAGTTCTTC	CASSFRSSGALRWNEQFF
TRBJ1-1	TRBV3-1/TRBV3-2	NA	NA	TGTGCCAGCAGCAACAGCGGGACAGAAGCTTTCTTT	CASSNSGTEAFF
TRBJ1-1	TRBV7-8	TRBD1	NA	TGTGCCAGCAGCTTGACAGGGGGCACTGAAGCTTTCTTT	CASSLTGGTEAFF
TRBJ2-1	TRBV24-1	NA	NA	TGTGCCACCAGTGATCAGGACTCCTTCAGCCACAATGAGCAGTTCTTC	CATSDQDSFSHNEQFF
TRBJ2-3	TRBV19	TRBD2	NA	TGTGCCAGTAGTATTGATGGGACTAGCGGGCGAACAGATACGCAGTATTTT	CASSIDGTSGRTDTQYF
TRBJ1-1	TRBV9	NA	NA	TGTGCCAGCAGCGTAGGGGTAGGTGGCCAAACACAATATAAAGCTTTCTTT	CASSVGVGGQTQYKAFF
TRBJ2-2	TRBV5-1	TRBD1	NA	TGCGCCAGCACTCCGACAGGGATAGCCACCGGGGAGCTGTTTTTT	CASTPTGIATGELFF
TRBJ1-1	TRBV6-5	TRBD1	NA	TGTGCCAGCAGCTCCTCATCGGGACAGGTCCCGAAAGCTTTCTTT	CASSSSSGQVPKAFF
TRBJ2-7	TRBV5-5	TRBD1	NA	TGTGCCTGCCGCCAGGGGACAGGGGGCTACGAGCAGTACTTC	CACRQGTGGYEQYF
TRBJ1-1	TRBV10-2	TRBD1	NA	TGCGCCAGCAGGGAGGGACAGAGTAACACTGAAGCTTTCTTT	CASREGQSNTEAFF